This T cell receptor beta chain came from a study of T cell responses to AZD1222 COVID-19 vaccine. Study-wide points: It was only after the peak T cell response that any repertoires were sampled.

Details on this clone: Its specificity is not known.

Clones were sequenced by immunoSEQ multiplex PCR, and TCRdb holds only the in-frame ones, with some missing. The sample yields about 130,000 clones, about 87% seen once. This TCR derives from an adult in good health. Here the sequenced sample was peripheral blood, taken on day 0 of AZD1222 vaccination.

CDR3 region: CASSESGAYGYTF. CDR3 in DNA: TGCGCCAGCAGTGAGTCGGGGGCCTATGGCTACACCTTC. The rearrangement uses TRBV10-2 and TRBJ1-2; a weak D match, TRBD1 (6 bases). Trimming took 0 bases from V and 4 from J, leaving 6 bases between them. Germline assignment: CDR1 WSHSY and CDR2 SAAADI. The CDR3 has 13 amino acids.